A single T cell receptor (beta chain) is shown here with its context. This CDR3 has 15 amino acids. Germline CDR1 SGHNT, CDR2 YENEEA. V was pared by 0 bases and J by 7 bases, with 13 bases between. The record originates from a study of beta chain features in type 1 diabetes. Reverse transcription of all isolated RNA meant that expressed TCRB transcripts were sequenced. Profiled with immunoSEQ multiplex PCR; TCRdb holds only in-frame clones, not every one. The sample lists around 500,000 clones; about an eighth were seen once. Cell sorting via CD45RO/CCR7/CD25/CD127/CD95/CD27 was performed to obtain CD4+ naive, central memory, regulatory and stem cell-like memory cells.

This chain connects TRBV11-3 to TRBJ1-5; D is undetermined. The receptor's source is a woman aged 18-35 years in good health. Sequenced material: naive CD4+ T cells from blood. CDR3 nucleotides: TGTGCCAGCAGCTTAGATGGCAGAACCACGCAGCCCCAGCATTTT. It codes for CASSLDGRTTQPQHF.